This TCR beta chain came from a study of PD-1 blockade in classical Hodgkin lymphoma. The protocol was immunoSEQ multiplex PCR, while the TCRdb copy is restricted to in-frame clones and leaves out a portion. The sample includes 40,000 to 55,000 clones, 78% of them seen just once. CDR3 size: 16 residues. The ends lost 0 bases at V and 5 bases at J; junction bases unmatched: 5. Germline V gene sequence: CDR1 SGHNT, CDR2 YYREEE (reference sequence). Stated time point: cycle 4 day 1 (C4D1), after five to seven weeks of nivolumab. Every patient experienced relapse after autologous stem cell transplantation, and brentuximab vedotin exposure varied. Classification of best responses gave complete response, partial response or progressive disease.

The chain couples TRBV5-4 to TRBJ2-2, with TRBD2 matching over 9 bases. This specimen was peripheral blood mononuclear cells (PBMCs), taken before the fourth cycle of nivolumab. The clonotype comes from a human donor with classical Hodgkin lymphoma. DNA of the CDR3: TGTGCCAGCAGCTTGGGACTAGCGGTGGTTACCGGGGAGCTGTTTTTT. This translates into CASSLGLAVVTGELFF.